These 4 T cell receptor beta chains originate from one sample sequenced in a study of shared clonotypes between healthy human individuals (dated by TCRdb to 2018 to 2020). The protocol used for the library was the immunoSEQ multiplex PCR assay. TCRdb carries this immuneACCESS record with in-frame sequences only. Its versions omit some clonotypes, under half of them owing to an unresolved V gene in the studies checked, with the rest unexplained. For this sample the table gives 500,000 to 550,000 clones, of which roughly 95% were detected only once. The ten largest clones add up to about 0.064% of the sample. The sequenced material came from naive CD4+ T cells sorted from blood. The intended sense of this specimen's cell subset or site label: CD45RA+ positively selected. These receptors were taken from a woman aged 25 to 39 in good health.

This clone was seen only once. The chain employs TRBV19 and TRBJ2-1; 13 bases agree with TRBD2. The CDR3 is 14 residues long. Germline CDR1 and CDR2: LNHDA and SQIVND (reference sequence). J lost 10 bases, V lost 7 bases, and 7 bases had no gene match. The CDR3: CASKRLAGGYEQFF. In DNA form, the CDR3 reads TGTGCCAGTAAGCGACTAGCGGGAGGTTACGAGCAGTTCTTC.

In its sample, this clone was seen once. CDR3 region: CASSVPQGAVHSNQPQHF. The CDR3 DNA reads TGTGCCAGCAGTGTACCCCAGGGGGCAGTTCATAGCAATCAGCCCCAGCATTTT. The chain joins TRBV6-1 to TRBJ1-5; TRBD1 aligns across 8 bases. The CDR3 sequence is 18 residues long. V lost 4 bases to trimming and J lost 0 bases; unmatched junction nucleotides: 11. Germline-derived CDR1 and CDR2 are MNHNS and SASEGT.

The CDR3 nucleotides are TGTGCCAGTAGTGACCGGACACGAACCTATGGCTACACCTTC. It specifies CASSDRTRTYGYTF. The chain combines TRBV19 with TRBJ1-2, with D possibly being TRBD1 (5 bases). Germline V gene lookup returns CDR1 LNHDA and CDR2 SQIVND (reference sequence). Trimming removed 5 bases from V and 4 bases from J, with 14 bases in between. This CDR3 is 14 amino acids long.

This clone was picked up one time. The V gene is TRBV30, the J gene TRBJ2-7; D is unresolved. The V end was cut by 1 base, the J end by 6 bases, with 10 bases between. This CDR3 contains 12 residues. Germline V gives CDR1 GTSNPN, CDR2 SVGIG (reference sequence). For the CDR3, the DNA is TGTGCCTGGAGTGGTAGAATGACCGAGCAGTACTTC. It encodes CAWSGRMTEQYF.